This section outlines one T cell receptor (beta chain) sequence together with its context. The antigen remains unidentified. Sequenced by immunoSEQ multiplex PCR; TCRdb stores in-frame clones only, minus some. This table has 100,000 to 150,000 clones, 91% appearing once. Second doses at about 4 or about 12 weeks were pooled. This entry comes from a study of T cell responses to AZD1222 COVID-19 vaccine. Study-wide results and caveats: Nearly half of spike-specific TCRs reportedly target variant regions that are unmutated in the B.1.351 and B.1.1.7 variants.

This TCR came from an adult who received the AZD1222 COVID-19 vaccine. Here the sequenced sample was peripheral blood, taken 28 days after the second AZD1222 dose.

CDR3 protein: CASSTAGAGNQPQHF. CDR3 DNA sequence: TGTGCCAGCAGTACGGCGGGGGCAGGCAATCAGCCCCAGCATTTT. The chain combines TRBV28 with TRBJ1-5; D may be TRBD1 (6 bases). Germline V lookup: CDR1 MDHEN, CDR2 SYDVKM. Trimming took 5 bases from V and 2 from J, leaving 13 bases between them. The CDR3 runs to 15 residues.